The 17 T cell receptor beta chains below were found in one sample sequenced in a study of blood T cell repertoires in COVID-19 (dated by TCRdb to about 2020). Libraries were made using the immunoSEQ multiplex PCR assay. TCRdb took this table from immuneACCESS and kept in-frame rearrangements with V and J called. Such tables lack part of the clones; where checked against another copy, unresolved V genes explain under half of the gap, and the rest is unexplained. This sample lists about 270,000 clones; approximately 87% were detected once. The leading ten clones occupy about 12% of the sample. Sequencing used peripheral blood. The receptor set was obtained from a woman in her 30s with COVID-19, enrolled during active disease.

The chain joins TRBV15 to TRBJ2-1, with 7 positions matching TRBD1. The V gene's germline CDR1 is LNHNV and CDR2 YYDKDF (reference sequence). The length of the CDR3 is 12 residues. V shed 6 bases, J shed 10 bases, and the junction held 6 bases outside the gene matches. The CDR3 is CATREQGQEQFF. The CDR3 nucleotides are TGTGCCACCAGGGAACAGGGGCAGGAGCAGTTCTTC.

The rearrangement links TRBV4-1 to TRBJ2-7, with D possibly TRBD2 on 5 matching bases. Germline CDR1 and CDR2: MGHRA and YSYEKL. Between the trimmed V and J ends, which lost 4 bases and 4 bases, there was a span of 11 bases. This CDR3 is built from 13 residues. This CDR3 is CASSRGGSYEQYF. CDR3 sequence (DNA): TGCGCCAGCAGCCGGGGTGGGAGTTACGAGCAGTACTTC.

The chain recombines TRBV2 with TRBJ2-7; TRBD1 is a possible D gene (5 bases). Between the trimmed V and J ends, which lost 6 bases and 10 bases, there was a span of 16 bases. The CDR3 contains 12 residues. Germline CDR1 and CDR2: SNHLY and FYNNEI. For the CDR3, the DNA is TGTGCCAGCAGACGCGTACAGGAGCGTCAGTACTTC. Translated: CASRRVQERQYF.

This chain joins TRBV5-1 and TRBJ2-3; TRBD2 matches at 8 bases. This CDR3 comprises 15 residues. With V trimmed by 0 bases and J by 6 bases, 6 bases remained unmatched. The germline V gene has CDR1 SGHRS and CDR2 YFSETQ. The CDR3 reads CASSLGRGGVDTQYF. CDR3 in DNA: TGCGCCAGCAGCTTGGGCCGGGGGGGCGTGGATACGCAGTATTTT.

This clone was seen ten or more times. The V gene is TRBV10-2, the J gene TRBJ2-3, with D unclear. The CDR3 has 12 residues. V lost 2 bases, J lost 8 bases, and 8 bases lay in between. Germline V gene sequence: CDR1 WSHSY, CDR2 SAAADI. The CDR3 DNA reads as TGCGCCAGCAGTGAGCCGCTCGGTACGCAGTATTTT. Protein sequence: CASSEPLGTQYF.

The V call is TRBV6-5, the J call TRBJ1-6, with D possibly TRBD1 on 6 matching bases. The CDR3 is 13 amino acids. The V end was cut by 6 bases, the J end by 7 bases, with 10 bases between. Germline V gene data show CDR1 as MNHEY and CDR2 as SVGAGI. CDR3 amino acids: CASRQGLNSPLHF. CDR3 sequence (DNA): TGTGCCAGCAGACAGGGACTAAATTCACCCCTCCACTTT.

Turning to this clone: A read error may produce the germline difference seen at one junction end. The rearrangement links TRBV27 to TRBJ1-1; TRBD1 aligns across 9 bases. Germline CDR1 is MNHEY and CDR2 is SMNVEV (reference sequence). The CDR3 has 16 residues. The CDR3 DNA is TGTGCCAGCAGTTTATACTCGAGGGGCCCTGGGACAGGGCTGCTCTTT. Residues: CASSLYSRGPGTGLLF.

The chain uses TRBV24-1 and TRBJ2-2; D may be TRBD1 (5 bases). The germline gives CDR1 KGHDR, CDR2 SFDVKD. The CDR3 is made up of 20 amino acids. V shed 6 bases and J shed 5 bases, with 30 bases lying between them. CDR3 sequence (DNA): TGTGCCACCAGTCCGATTTACAACCCCCAGGGCCCGTCTCGAACCGGGGAGCTGTTTTTT. This encodes CATSPIYNPQGPSRTGELFF.

The V and J genes are TRBV19 and TRBJ1-1, with 7 bases that match TRBD1. This CDR3 contains 15 residues. Germline CDR1 LNHDA, CDR2 SQIVND (reference sequence). The V segment lost 8 bases and the J segment 1 base; nucleotides outside the gene matches: 10. CDR3 nucleotides: TGTGCCAGTGGGTACCGGGACAGAGGGAACACTGAAGCTTTCTTT. It is translated as CASGYRDRGNTEAFF.

The rearrangement joins TRBV19 to TRBJ2-7, with D maybe TRBD1 (6 bases). Trimming shortened V by 6 bases and J by 0 bases, and 12 bases separated the two germline ends. The CDR3 is 14 residues long. Germline CDR1 and CDR2: LNHDA and SQIVND (reference sequence). CDR3 DNA: TGTGCCAGTAGACGTACAGGGAGCTCCTACGAGCAGTACTTC. This codes for CASRRTGSSYEQYF. Filled out from reference TRBV19 and TRBJ2-7, the complete variable domain reads DGGITQSPKYLFRKEGQNVTLSCEQNLNHDAMYWYRQDPGQGLRLIYYSQIVNDFQKGDIAEGYSVSREKKESFPLTVTSAQKNPTAFYLCASRRTGSSYEQYFGPGTRLTVT.

This chain uses TRBV19 with TRBJ1-2; TRBD1 matches at 8 bases. Germline V CDR1 and CDR2: LNHDA, SQIVND (reference sequence). The CDR3 extends over 18 amino acids. The V gene end was trimmed by 0 bases and the J gene end by 6 bases; junction bases not matched to a gene: 15. CDR3 residues: CASSIDPTGDKVFHGYTF. In DNA form, the CDR3 reads TGTGCCAGTAGTATAGATCCGACAGGGGATAAGGTGTTCCATGGCTACACCTTC.

V gene TRBV2 combines with J gene TRBJ2-3; 8 bases are shared with TRBD2. Looked up from germline, CDR1 is SNHLY and CDR2 is FYNNEI. CDR3 size: 16 residues. Unmatched junction bases numbered 12, after V lost 10 bases and J lost 0 bases. CDR3 residues: CAMLGLQRGSTDTQYF. DNA of the CDR3: TGTGCCATGCTGGGACTTCAGCGGGGGAGCACAGATACGCAGTATTTT.

The rearrangement uses TRBV5-8 and TRBJ1-6; 9 bases are shared with TRBD1. Germline CDR1 SGHTS, CDR2 YDEGEE. The CDR3 runs 18 residues. V lost 0 bases to trimming and J lost 8 bases; unmatched junction nucleotides: 12. Here the CDR3 reads CASSLEFLGTGSDSPLHF. For the CDR3, the DNA is TGTGCCAGCAGCTTGGAGTTTTTAGGGACAGGGTCGGATTCACCCCTCCACTTT.

The count of this clone is one. This rearrangement joins TRBV29-1 to TRBJ1-2; D call uncertain. The CDR3 runs 12 residues. Deletions cut 7 bases from V and 8 bases from J, with 17 bases between. Germline V gives CDR1 SQVTM, CDR2 ANQGSEA. CDR3 loop: CSAPLAGGGYTF. CDR3 DNA: TGCAGCGCTCCTCTTGCGGGAGGCGGCTACACCTTC.

The chain couples TRBV11-2 to TRBJ1-1; D call uncertain. V gave up 6 bases and J gave up 8 bases, with 22 bases separating them. The CDR3 consists of 15 residues. Germline V gene lookup returns CDR1 SGHAT and CDR2 FQNNGV. This chain's CDR3 is CASRTPASGKREAFF. The DNA for the CDR3 is TGTGCCAGCAGAACCCCGGCGTCAGGTAAACGCGAAGCTTTCTTT.

The chain joins TRBV2 to TRBJ2-4, with TRBD1 matching 10 bases. Germline V gene sequence: CDR1 SNHLY, CDR2 FYNNEI. V shed 3 bases and J 8 bases; nucleotides not matched to a gene: 10. This CDR3 is built from 16 residues. The CDR3 protein is CASSDKTGGPEDIQYF. In DNA, the CDR3 is TGTGCCAGCAGTGACAAGACAGGGGGCCCGGAGGACATTCAGTACTTC.

The chain has TRBV11-3 and TRBJ2-7; tentatively, D is TRBD2 (6 bases). Trimming cost V 3 bases and J 5 bases, with 11 bases left between them. The germline V gene encodes CDR1 SGHNT and CDR2 YENEEA. The CDR3 has 13 amino acids. The CDR3, as DNA: TGTGCCAGCAGCTTCCGGGGGTCGGACGAGCAGTACTTC. The encoded protein is CASSFRGSDEQYF.